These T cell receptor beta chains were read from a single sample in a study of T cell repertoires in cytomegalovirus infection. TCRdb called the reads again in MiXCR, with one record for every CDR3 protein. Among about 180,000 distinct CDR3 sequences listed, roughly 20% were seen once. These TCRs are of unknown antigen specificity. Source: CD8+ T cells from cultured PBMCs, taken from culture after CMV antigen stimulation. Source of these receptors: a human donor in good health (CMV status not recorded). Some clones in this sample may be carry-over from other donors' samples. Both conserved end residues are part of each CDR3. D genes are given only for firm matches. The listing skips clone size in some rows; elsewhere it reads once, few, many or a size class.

CDR3: CASSLWPGWEAFF
DNA: TGTGCCAGCAGCTTATGGCCAGGGTGGGAAGCTTTCTTT
D: .
size: .
V: TRBV7-8
J: TRBJ1-1

CDR3: CASTWTGSTDTQYF
DNA: TGTGCCAGCACCTGGACAGGTAGCACAGATACGCAGTATTTT
D: TRBD1
size: few
V: TRBV5-4
J: TRBJ2-3

CDR3: CASSGSDRGRGYTF
DNA: TGTGCCAGCAGCGGTTCGGACAGGGGGCGAGGCTACACCTTC
D: TRBD1
size: .
V: TRBV11-2
J: TRBJ1-2

CDR3: CASSLEANEKLFF
DNA: TGTGCCAGCAGCTTAGAGGCTAATGAAAAACTGTTTTTT
D: .
size: many
V: TRBV7-2
J: TRBJ1-4

CDR3: CASSPRQRSNEKLFF
DNA: TGTGCCAGCAGCCCCCGGCAGAGGTCTAATGAAAAACTGTTTTTT
D: .
size: .
V: TRBV7-2
J: TRBJ1-4

CDR3: CATTESSYNSPLHF
DNA: TGTGCCACCACAGAGAGCTCCTATAATTCACCCCTCCACTTT
D: .
size: few
V: TRBV2
J: TRBJ1-6

CDR3: CASSLAGTGEAYEQYF
DNA: TGTGCCAGCAGCTTAGCGGGGACAGGGGAGGCCTACGAGCAGTACTTC
D: TRBD1
size: .
V: TRBV7-9
J: TRBJ2-7

CDR3: CASSLAGGDQPQHF
DNA: TGTGCCAGCAGCTTAGCTGGCGGGGATCAGCCCCAGCATTTT
D: .
size: .
V: TRBV7-6
J: TRBJ1-5

CDR3: CAVTPAGGFTDTQYF
DNA: TGTGCCGTCACGCCTGCGGGGGGTTTTACAGATACGCAGTATTTT
D: TRBD2
size: .
V: TRBV7-9
J: TRBJ2-3

CDR3: CASSQEGDGANVLTF
DNA: TGTGCCAGCAGCCAAGAGGGGGACGGGGCCAACGTCCTGACTTTC
D: .
size: .
V: TRBV4-1
J: TRBJ2-6

CDR3: CASSLNPSGTDGYTF
DNA: TGTGCCAGCAGCTTAAATCCCTCAGGGACAGATGGCTACACCTTC
D: TRBD1
size: .
V: TRBV11-2
J: TRBJ1-2

CDR3: CASSFWQTYEQYF
DNA: TGTGCCAGCAGCTTCTGGCAGACCTACGAGCAGTACTTC
D: .
size: .
V: TRBV7-2
J: TRBJ2-7

CDR3: CASSEAPQGYTEAFF
DNA: TGTGCCAGCAGTGAAGCGCCGCAGGGGTACACTGAAGCTTTCTTT
D: .
size: .
V: TRBV6-1
J: TRBJ1-1

CDR3: CASSSTENTEAFF
DNA: TGTGCCAGCAGCTCTACAGAGAACACTGAAGCTTTCTTT
D: .
size: few
V: TRBV7-3
J: TRBJ1-1

CDR3: CASSLDLGSGETQYF
DNA: TGTGCCAGCAGCTTAGATCTAGGGAGTGGAGAGACCCAGTACTTC
D: .
size: .
V: TRBV11-2
J: TRBJ2-5